This entry concerns a single T cell receptor (beta chain). Its antigen is as yet unknown. These data are taken from a study of identical twins. Study findings and constraints: Carriage of fewer insertions was seen in abundant cord blood beta clonotypes, whereas memory repertoires showed none. Out-of-frame beta sequences exhibited a weaker degree of excess twin sharing. Without tracking the same donors, conclusions rested on cross-sectional statistical analysis.

In germline, CDR1 is GTSNPN, CDR2 SVGIG (reference sequence). This CDR3 has 14 residues. V lost 2 bases and J lost 3; bases outside the gene matches: 1. TCRdb itself ran the 5' RACE reads through MiXCR, one entry per CDR3 protein. The sample contains about 690,000 distinct CDR3 sequences, over 5% of which appear only once. The TCR sequence derives from a man between 18 and 35 years old in good health. The V and J genes are TRBV30 and TRBJ2-1, with 10 bases lining up with TRBD2. The sequenced material came from naive T cells sorted from blood. CDR3 amino acids: CAWSLAGVYNEQFF. The CDR3 bases are TGTGCCTGGAGTCTAGCGGGAGTCTACAATGAGCAGTTCTTC. Variable domain in full (rest from reference TRBV30 and TRBJ2-1): SQTIHQWPATLVQPVGSPLSLECTVEGTSNPNLYWYRQAAGRGLQLLFYSVGIGQISSEVPQNLSASRPQDRQFILSSKKLLLSDSGFYLCAWSLAGVYNEQFFGPGTRLTVL.